A single sample is the source of the 3 T cell receptor beta chains below, sequenced in a study of metastatic and nonmetastatic thyroid tumors. TCRdb re-called the PCR reads with MiXCR. The sample has tens of thousands of clones; 24% are singletons. All patients were treatment-naive before thyroid surgery. The sample was tumor tissue. The receptors stem from a female donor with papillary thyroid cancer or a benign thyroid nodule (not recorded which). Some clones in this sample may be carry-over from other donors' samples.

The CDR3 DNA sequence: TGTGCCAGCAGCCACGCCGGGGCTAGCAGGAACAATGAGCAGTTCTTC. This translates into CASSHAGASRNNEQFF. The chain couples TRBV11-1 to TRBJ2-1; D may match TRBD1 or TRBD2 (5 bases each). The CDR3 contains 16 residues. V was cut by 5 bases and J by 5 bases, with 19 bases left in between. Per the germline V gene, CDR1 is SGHAT and CDR2 is FQDESV (reference sequence).

The J gene is TRBJ2-1, the V gene TRBV10-1; 7 bases agree with TRBD1. Germline trimming cut 8 bases from V and 3 bases from J; bases unmatched to any gene: 7. This CDR3 comprises 14 residues. Per the germline V gene, CDR1 is WNHNN and CDR2 is SYGVQD (reference sequence). The CDR3 DNA sequence: TGCGCCAGCGGTGGGGCAGGGGGCTACAATGAGCAGTTCTTC. Its protein is CASGGAGGYNEQFF.

This clone was seen only a few times. J is TRBJ2-5 and V is TRBV7-8; unclear D gene. The V gene's germline CDR1 is SGHVS and CDR2 FQNEAQ. The CDR3 runs 11 residues. Trimming cost V 8 bases and J 5 bases, with 9 bases left between them. The CDR3: CASSPGETQYF. The CDR3 region has the DNA TGTGCCAGCTCACCCGGGGAGACCCAGTACTTC.